This record looks at one T cell receptor beta chain sequence and its context. The entry originates in a study of blood T cells in healthy people across ages. The CDR3 loop spans 14 amino acids. Looked up from germline, CDR1 is SGHRS and CDR2 is YFSETQ. V was shortened by 2 bases and J by 3 bases, with 9 bases between the two germline ends. Sample-barcoded 5' priming and a J-beta primer mix drove a second PCR of about 7 to 12 cycles. Each cDNA molecule received a tag from a template-switch adaptor that had 12 random nucleotides. TCRdb used MiXCR to reprocess the 5' RACE reads, holding one entry per CDR3 protein. The sample shows about 580,000 distinct CDR3 sequences, less than 60% of them seen only once.

The origin of this receptor is a man at least 80 years old in good health. Sequenced input: blood. The rearrangement links TRBV5-1 to TRBJ1-5; TRBD1 is a possible D gene (5 bases). The DNA for the CDR3 is TGCGCCAGCAGCTTCCCAGGGATCAATCAGCCCCAGCATTTT. It translates to CASSFPGINQPQHF.